These 27 T cell receptor beta chains came from one sample sequenced in a study of blood T cell repertoires in COVID-19. The method was immunoSEQ multiplex PCR; TCRdb's version includes in-frame clones alone and lacks a portion of them. The sample records some 240,000 clones, approximately 86% being singletons. Sequencing was done on a sample of peripheral blood. The receptors were gathered from a man between 60 and 70 years old who had recovered from COVID-19.

The gene calls are TRBV14 and TRBJ2-1; 12 bases map to TRBD2. CDR1 is SGHDN and CDR2 is FVKESK in the germline V gene. The CDR3 spans 17 residues. The V segment lost 3 bases and the J segment 4 bases; nucleotides outside the gene matches: 7. This CDR3 reads CASSHLAGTSGYNEQFF. Here the CDR3 DNA reads TGTGCCAGCAGCCACCTGGCCGGGACTAGCGGGTACAATGAGCAGTTCTTC.

The genes are TRBV5-1 and TRBJ1-6; TRBD1 matches at 7 bases. J gave up 4 bases and V 5 bases, and 6 bases lay outside the gene matches. The CDR3 is 15 amino acids. Looked up from germline, CDR1 is SGHRS and CDR2 is YFSETQ. CDR3 region: CASRGQVEYNSPLHF. The CDR3 nucleotides read TGCGCCAGCAGAGGACAGGTCGAGTATAATTCACCCCTCCACTTT.

The chain has TRBV11-3 and TRBJ1-2, with 7 positions matching TRBD1. The V gene end was trimmed by 6 bases and the J gene end by 3 bases; junction bases not matched to a gene: 10. This CDR3 region has 15 residues. Germline-derived CDR1 and CDR2 are SGHNT and YENEEA. The CDR3 loop reads CASSSTRDSHYGYTF. Here the CDR3 DNA reads TGTGCCAGCAGTTCCACCCGGGACAGCCACTATGGCTACACCTTC.

This chain uses TRBV6-5 with TRBJ2-1, with D possibly TRBD1 on 6 matching bases. Between the trimmed V and J ends, which lost 7 bases and 2 bases, there was a span of 12 bases. CDR3 length: 14 amino acids. Germline assignment: CDR1 MNHEY and CDR2 SVGAGI. The CDR3, as DNA: TGTGCCAGCACCCCAACAGGGCCCTACAATGAGCAGTTCTTC. Its protein product is CASTPTGPYNEQFF.

This chain joins TRBV6-5 and TRBJ1-5; no clear D. There are 15 residues in the CDR3. With 3 bases removed from V and 0 bases from J, the gap between germline ends came to 9 bases. Germline CDR1 MNHEY, CDR2 SVGAGI. The chain's CDR3 is CASSYTIYSNQPQHF. In DNA form, the CDR3 reads TGTGCCAGCAGTTATACCATCTATAGCAATCAGCCCCAGCATTTT.

V gene TRBV21-1 combines with J gene TRBJ2-7; TRBD1 reflects the table's D call only, with no check against the DNA. TRBV21-1 is noted as a pseudogene. The length of the CDR3 is 15 residues. The CDR3 here is CASSKAGYRGYEQYF. The DNA for the CDR3 is TGTGCCAGCAGCAAAGCGGGTTACAGGGGCTACGAGCAGTACTTC.

The V call is TRBV5-5, the J call TRBJ2-2, with a possible D match to TRBD1 (6 bases). Between the trimmed V and J ends, which lost 4 bases and 2 bases, there was a span of 15 bases. In germline, CDR1 is SGHKS, CDR2 YYEKEE (reference sequence). CDR3 length: 16 residues. The CDR3 region is CASSRPTGTNTGELFF. CDR3 in DNA: TGTGCCAGCAGCCGCCCGACAGGAACAAACACCGGGGAGCTGTTTTTT.

This clone was picked up a small number of times. In DNA, the CDR3 is TGTGCCAGTAGAAACCGGGACAGTGATTCACCCCTCCACTTT. Its translation is CASRNRDSDSPLHF. The chain recombines TRBV19 with TRBJ1-6; 7 bases map to TRBD1. The CDR3 is 14 residues long. Trimming at V came to 6 bases and at J to 8 bases, leaving 7 bases not matched to a gene. Germline V CDR1 and CDR2: LNHDA, SQIVND (reference sequence).

The rearrangement joins TRBV19 to TRBJ1-1, with 7 bases lining up with TRBD1. The CDR3 totals 16 residues. Trimming cost V 7 bases and J 4 bases; bases outside gene matches: 15. Germline lookup yields CDR1 LNHDA and CDR2 SQIVND (reference sequence). For the CDR3, the DNA is TGTGCCAGTACTGACAGTCGTAGGGGGCGCGCCACTGAAGCTTTCTTT. Amino acid sequence: CASTDSRRGRATEAFF.

The rearrangement links TRBV18 to TRBJ1-6; D is ambiguous. The CDR3 sequence is 15 residues long. Germline assignment: CDR1 KGHSH and CDR2 LQKENI. Trimming stripped 6 bases from V and 0 bases from J, with 9 bases between. The CDR3 reads CASSPAGSYNSPLHF. In DNA form, the CDR3 reads TGTGCCAGCTCCCCCGCGGGCTCCTATAATTCACCCCTCCACTTT.

This clone has only a few counts. This chain joins TRBV18 and TRBJ1-2; D possibly corresponds to TRBD1 (5 bases). This CDR3 spans 13 amino acids. Trimming removed 3 bases from V and 6 bases from J, with 11 bases in between. Germline loops: CDR1 KGHSH, CDR2 LQKENI. CDR3 region: CASSPRDGNGYTF. The CDR3 DNA reads as TGTGCCAGCTCACCGCGGGACGGGAATGGCTACACCTTC.

This chain links TRBV3-1 (or the pseudogene TRBV3-2) with TRBJ2-1, with TRBD2 identical over 11 bases. The CDR3 runs to 15 residues. V lost 6 bases and J lost 8; bases outside the gene matches: 9. Germline V gene lookup returns CDR1 LGHDT and CDR2 YNNKEL (reference sequence). The CDR3 nucleotides are TGTGCCAGCAGACTTATTAGCGGGGGGGCGGATGAGCAGTTCTTC. Protein sequence: CASRLISGGADEQFF.

This clone was seen a few times. The V gene is TRBV7-2, the J gene TRBJ1-1; D remains unclear. V was cut by 5 bases and J by 5 bases, with 15 bases left in between. Germline lookup yields CDR1 SGHTA and CDR2 FQGNSA. CDR3 length: 14 amino acids. In nucleotides, the CDR3 is TGTGCCAGCAGCGTAAACCGGGTATTGACTGAAGCTTTCTTT. Translation gives CASSVNRVLTEAFF.

This chain connects TRBV14 to TRBJ2-5, with D tentatively TRBD2 (6 bases). Trimming took 1 base from V and 1 from J, leaving 16 bases between them. The CDR3 is made up of 17 amino acids. Germline loops: CDR1 SGHDN, CDR2 FVKESK. CDR3 coding DNA: TGTGCCAGCAGCCAAGTGGGGGGTAGTCGGTTCCAAGAGACCCAGTACTTC. Residues: CASSQVGGSRFQETQYF.

The chain links TRBV18 to TRBJ2-7, with 7 bases that match TRBD1. Looked up from germline, CDR1 is KGHSH and CDR2 is LQKENI. Losses at the gene ends were 5 bases for V and 2 bases for J; bases not matched to a gene: 6. The CDR3 length is 14 residues. In DNA form, the CDR3 reads TGTGCCAGCTCAGCCACCGGGACAGCCTACGAGCAGTACGTC. It is translated as CASSATGTAYEQYV.

The chain carries TRBV28 and TRBJ1-6; TRBD1 matches 9 bases. CDR1 MDHEN and CDR2 SYDVKM come from the germline V gene. There are 15 residues in the CDR3. V lost 6 bases and J lost 7; bases outside the gene matches: 7. In DNA form, the CDR3 reads TGTGCCAGCAGCCTAGGCGGGACAGGGAATTCACCCCTCCACTTT. Translated: CASSLGGTGNSPLHF.

The CDR3 protein is CASSYSKLAGTGELFF. CDR3 bases: TGTGCCAGCAGTTACTCGAAACTAGCGGGGACCGGGGAGCTGTTTTTT. The V gene is TRBV6-5, the J gene TRBJ2-2; 10 nucleotides agree with TRBD2. After removal of 0 bases from V and 5 bases from J, the junction contained 3 bases not matched to a gene. CDR1 and CDR2 (germline): MNHEY, SVGAGI. The CDR3 has 16 residues.

The chain is built from TRBV19 and TRBJ2-1; possible D gene TRBD1, 5 bases. Trimming shortened V by 3 bases and J by 5 bases, and 8 bases separated the two germline ends. CDR1 is LNHDA and CDR2 is SQIVND in the germline V gene (reference sequence). The CDR3 has 13 residues. CDR3 sequence (DNA): TGTGCCAGTAGTATGACAGAACACAATGAGCAGTTCTTC. Its translation: CASSMTEHNEQFF. Combining the CDR3 with reference TRBV19 and TRBJ2-1 gives the whole variable domain DGGITQSPKYLFRKEGQNVTLSCEQNLNHDAMYWYRQDPGQGLRLIYYSQIVNDFQKGDIAEGYSVSREKKESFPLTVTSAQKNPTAFYLCASSMTEHNEQFFGPGTRLTVL.

The chain joins TRBV25-1 to TRBJ1-5; possible D gene TRBD1, 5 bases. With 11 bases removed from V and 2 bases from J, the gap between germline ends came to 22 bases. Germline CDR1 MGHDK, CDR2 SYGVNS. The CDR3 runs 16 residues. The CDR3 loop reads CAPQKTRGVGNQPQHF. In nucleotides, the CDR3 is TGTGCCCCCCAAAAAACCCGGGGGGTTGGCAATCAGCCCCAGCATTTT.

The rearrangement uses TRBV5-6 and TRBJ1-1, with 8 bases aligning to TRBD1. Per germline, CDR1 SGHDT and CDR2 YYEEEE. V was pared by 0 bases and J by 11 bases, with 3 bases of the junction left unmatched. The CDR3 totals 12 residues. CDR3 residues: CASSLGGQEAFF. CDR3 DNA sequence: TGTGCCAGCAGCTTGGGGGGACAGGAGGCTTTCTTT.

This clone was seen a single time. The chain recombines TRBV6-5 with TRBJ2-1; no clear D gene. The V gene's germline CDR1 is MNHEY and CDR2 SVGAGI. The CDR3 totals 13 residues. V lost 6 bases and J 9 bases, leaving 15 bases between the germline ends. The CDR3 spells CASRLNGGGEQFF. The CDR3 coding sequence is TGTGCCAGCAGACTAAATGGTGGCGGTGAGCAGTTCTTC.

V and J are TRBV15 and TRBJ1-3, with D perhaps matching TRBD1 (6 bases). The CDR3 totals 16 residues. In germline, CDR1 is LNHNV, CDR2 YYDKDF (reference sequence). The V end lost 1 base, the J end lost 1 base, and 11 bases lay between the germline ends. The CDR3, as DNA: TGTGCCACCAGCAGAGTGCAGGGGTCATCTGGAAACACCATATATTTT. Amino acid sequence: CATSRVQGSSGNTIYF.

J is TRBJ1-2 and V is TRBV2, with D possibly being TRBD1 (6 bases). V lost 3 bases and J 6 bases, leaving 14 bases between the germline ends. The CDR3 has 14 amino acids. Per the germline V gene, CDR1 is SNHLY and CDR2 is FYNNEI. This CDR3 reads CASSDQGWFNGYTF. The CDR3 nucleotides are TGTGCCAGCAGTGACCAGGGGTGGTTCAATGGCTACACCTTC.

Comments on this clone: The same CDR3 can be traced to other DNA sequences in this sample. V gene TRBV28 combines with J gene TRBJ1-2; D perhaps matches TRBD1 (6 bases). The ends were cut back, 2 bases at V and 4 bases at J, with 8 bases in the middle. The V gene's germline CDR1 is MDHEN and CDR2 SYDVKM. The CDR3 spans 13 residues. CDR3 residues: CASSLTGTYGYTF. CDR3 in DNA: TGTGCCAGCAGTTTAACAGGGACCTATGGCTACACCTTC.

The chain joins TRBV27 to TRBJ2-5; unclear D gene. The germline V gene encodes CDR1 MNHEY and CDR2 SMNVEV (reference sequence). CDR3 length equals 11 residues. The V end was cut by 4 bases, the J end by 6 bases, with 6 bases between. The CDR3 loop reads CASSSAKTQYF. In nucleotides, the CDR3 is TGTGCCAGCAGTTCCGCGAAGACCCAGTACTTC.

This chain links TRBV10-3 with TRBJ1-3, with D maybe TRBD1 (5 bases). Per germline, CDR1 ENHRY and CDR2 SYGVKD. The CDR3 has 16 amino acids. Trimming pared 6 bases from V and 0 bases from J, leaving 15 bases between. The CDR3 DNA reads as TGTGCCATCAGCCTGGGAGGGGACTACTCTGGAAACACCATATATTTT. Protein sequence: CAISLGGDYSGNTIYF.

The J gene is TRBJ1-1, the V gene TRBV9; 7 positions match TRBD1. The V gene's germline CDR1 is SGDLS and CDR2 YYNGEE. Trimming cost V 2 bases and J 3 bases; bases outside gene matches: 13. The CDR3 totals 17 residues. CDR3 in DNA: TGTGCCAGCAGCGTCCACCTCGGGACAGTGGGGCACACTGAAGCTTTCTTT. This sequence encodes CASSVHLGTVGHTEAFF.